This T cell receptor beta chain stems from a study of CD8+ T cells in alopecia areata. Following extraction, RNA underwent reverse transcription to cDNA, which served as the sequencing template. Clones were sequenced by immunoSEQ multiplex PCR, and TCRdb holds only the in-frame ones, with some missing. The repertoire holds 140,000 to 150,000 clones, with roughly 60% as singletons. This receptor was taken from a human donor in good health. Specimen: CD8+ T cells sorted from blood.

The CDR3, as DNA: TGCGCCAGCAGCTTGGGTGACGGACAGGGGAGGAACGAGCAGTACTTC. Its protein product is CASSLGDGQGRNEQYF. The chain couples TRBV5-1 to TRBJ2-7; 9 bases fit TRBD1. V was clipped by 0 bases and J by 5 bases; unmatched bases: 9. Germline lookup yields CDR1 SGHRS and CDR2 YFSETQ. The CDR3 runs 16 residues. Together with reference TRBV5-1 and TRBJ2-7, the CDR3 gives the full variable domain: KAGVTQTPRYLIKTRGQQVTLSCSPISGHRSVSWYQQTPGQGLQFLFEYFSETQRNKGNFPGRFSGRQFSNSRSEMNVSTLELGDSALYLCASSLGDGQGRNEQYFGPGTRLTVT.